These 23 T cell receptor beta chains were sequenced from one sample in a study of OX40 agonist ivuxolimab in advanced cancers. Method: immunoSEQ multiplex PCR; TCRdb's copy keeps in-frame clones and lacks some. This sample yields over 20,000 clones, of which just under 85% are seen a single time; approximately 25% belongs to the top ten. The material sequenced was CD4+ or CD8+ T cells sorted from blood, taken in a trial of the OX40 agonist ivuxolimab. Receptors were obtained from an adult with an advanced solid tumor such as melanoma, head and neck, liver or kidney cancer.

The J gene is TRBJ2-5, the V gene TRBV4-1, with TRBD2 matching over 13 bases. V lost 4 bases to trimming and J lost 4 bases; unmatched junction nucleotides: 6. Germline V gene lookup returns CDR1 MGHRA and CDR2 YSYEKL. The CDR3 has 16 amino acids. CDR3 region: CASSPGLAGVRETQYF. CDR3 DNA sequence: TGCGCCAGCAGCCCAGGACTAGCGGGAGTCCGAGAGACCCAGTACTTC.

The chain has TRBV9 and TRBJ2-4; D not certain. The germline CDR1 and CDR2 sequences are SGDLS and YYNGEE. The CDR3 spans 17 residues. V lost 4 bases and J 0 bases, leaving 17 bases between the germline ends. The DNA of the CDR3 is TGTGCCAGCAGCCCAAGCCCCCCCTTGCTAGCCAAAAACATTCAGTACTTC. This gives the protein CASSPSPPLLAKNIQYF.

This chain connects TRBV5-6 to TRBJ1-5; D is perhaps TRBD1 (5 bases). The V end lost 1 base, the J end lost 4 bases, and 9 bases lay between the germline ends. The CDR3 runs 14 residues. From germline, CDR1 is SGHDT and CDR2 YYEEEE. The CDR3 spells CASSLRRGNQPQHF. The CDR3 coding sequence is TGTGCCAGCAGCTTGCGAAGGGGAAATCAGCCCCAGCATTTT.

This clone rates as medium-sized. The rearrangement joins TRBV15 to TRBJ2-1, with a possible D match to TRBD1 (6 bases). Trimming left V 5 bases short and J 5 bases short, with 19 bases between. Germline CDR1 is LNHNV and CDR2 is YYDKDF (reference sequence). The CDR3 contains 16 residues. CDR3 DNA sequence: TGTGCCACCAGCGGACAGCCCCAGGGGTCAAACAATGAGCAGTTCTTC. This gives the protein CATSGQPQGSNNEQFF.

The chain couples TRBV9 to TRBJ1-5, with D tentatively TRBD1 (5 bases). V was clipped by 0 bases and J by 0 bases, with 22 bases between them. CDR3 length: 20 amino acids. CDR1 and CDR2 from the germline V gene are SGDLS and YYNGEE. DNA of the CDR3: TGTGCCAGCAGCGTAGTATCACGGGACGGCGGACTTTATAGCAATCAGCCCCAGCATTTT. Amino acids: CASSVVSRDGGLYSNQPQHF.

The V and J genes are TRBV10-3 and TRBJ2-1, with 13 positions matching TRBD2. CDR3 length equals 16 residues. Germline V lookup: CDR1 ENHRY, CDR2 SYGVKD. The J segment lost 5 bases and the V segment lost 6 bases, leaving 7 bases of the junction unmatched. This CDR3 reads CAIRTSGLAGNNEQFF. CDR3 nucleotides: TGTGCCATCAGAACTTCGGGACTAGCGGGAAACAATGAGCAGTTCTTC.

This clone has more than one count but fewer than ten. The same CDR3 can be traced to other DNA sequences in this sample. V gene TRBV20-1 combines with J gene TRBJ1-1; D gene unclear. There are 11 residues in the CDR3. Per the germline V gene, CDR1 is DFQATT and CDR2 is SNEGSKA (reference sequence). The V and J ends lost 5 bases and 0 bases respectively, with 4 bases between them. The CDR3 region has the DNA TGCAGTGCTCCGCTGAACACTGAAGCTTTCTTT. Encoded protein: CSAPLNTEAFF.

The rearrangement links TRBV11-3 to TRBJ2-1, with 8 bases identical to TRBD2. V was clipped by 5 bases and J by 9 bases; unmatched bases: 9. There are 14 residues in the CDR3. Germline CDR1 SGHNT, CDR2 YENEEA. The CDR3 spells CASSLPGLGSEQFF. CDR3 sequence (DNA): TGTGCCAGCAGCCTTCCGGGACTAGGGTCTGAGCAGTTCTTC. The whole variable domain, filled in from reference TRBV11-3 and TRBJ2-1, reads EAGVVQSPRYKIIEKKQPVAFWCNPISGHNTLYWYLQNLGQGPELLIRYENEEAVDDSQLPKDRFSAERLKGVDSTLKIQPAELGDSAVYLCASSLPGLGSEQFFGPGTRLTVL.

The chain couples TRBV27 to TRBJ2-7; TRBD1 is a possible D gene (6 bases). CDR1 and CDR2 from the germline V gene are MNHEY and SMNVEV (reference sequence). CDR3 length equals 14 residues. Trimming left V 4 bases short and J 0 bases short, with 10 bases between. The CDR3 DNA follows: TGTGCCAGCAGTTCCTACAGGGTCTCCTACGAGCAGTACTTC. Protein sequence: CASSSYRVSYEQYF.

The V call is TRBV28, the J call TRBJ2-7; 9 bases line up with TRBD1. In germline, CDR1 is MDHEN, CDR2 SYDVKM. J gave up 6 bases and V 2 bases, and 5 bases lay outside the gene matches. This CDR3 is built from 14 residues. In DNA, the CDR3 is TGTGCCAGCAGTTTAGGGACAGGGACGACCGAGCAGTACTTC. This translates into CASSLGTGTTEQYF.

This clone was detected only once. The CDR3 DNA is TGCGCCAGCAGCCAAGATCCTTTTCAGGGGCTGGACACTGAAGCTTTCTTT. This translates into CASSQDPFQGLDTEAFF. The chain is built from TRBV4-1 and TRBJ1-1; a possible D gene is TRBD1 (6 bases). Per germline, CDR1 MGHRA and CDR2 YSYEKL. The CDR3 has 17 amino acids. V was cut by 0 bases and J by 3 bases, with 17 bases left in between.

The gene calls are TRBV10-2 and TRBJ1-5, with D maybe TRBD1 (6 bases). The CDR3 sequence is 12 residues long. The V end was cut by 8 bases, the J end by 3 bases, with 8 bases between. The germline CDR1 and CDR2 sequences are WSHSY and SAAADI. CDR3: CASGTFNQPQHF. CDR3 nucleotides: TGCGCCAGCGGGACATTCAATCAGCCCCAGCATTTT.

V gene TRBV11-2 combines with J gene TRBJ2-2; 10 bases match TRBD2. The germline V gene encodes CDR1 SGHAT and CDR2 FQNNGV. With 5 bases clipped from V and 6 bases from J, the junction kept 12 bases outside the gene matches. The CDR3 runs to 17 residues. The CDR3 coding sequence is TGTGCCAGCAGCCTCCGACCCGGGACTAGCGCGCCCGGGGAGCTGTTTTTT. Amino acids: CASSLRPGTSAPGELFF.

The chain recombines TRBV7-6 with TRBJ1-2, with TRBD1 matching over 7 bases. V shed 2 bases, J shed 0 bases, and the junction held 6 bases outside the gene matches. Germline-derived CDR1 and CDR2 are SGHVS and FNYEAQ. The CDR3 loop spans 16 amino acids. This chain's CDR3 is CASSLYFTGANYGYTF. DNA for the CDR3: TGTGCCAGCAGCTTATATTTCACAGGGGCTAACTATGGCTACACCTTC.

This clone was counted a single time. The V gene is TRBV11-2, the J gene TRBJ2-7; 8 bases are a match to TRBD1. Trimming removed 4 bases from V and 4 bases from J; junction bases left unmatched: 9. CDR1 is SGHAT and CDR2 is FQNNGV in the germline V gene. The CDR3 is 15 residues long. The CDR3 reads CASSSRTGGIYEQYF. In DNA, the CDR3 is TGTGCCAGCAGCTCCCGTACAGGGGGGATATACGAGCAGTACTTC.

V and J are TRBV27 and TRBJ2-7, with TRBD1 matching 7 bases. V lost 4 bases, J lost 2 bases, and 5 bases stayed unmatched. The CDR3 contains 14 residues. Germline V lookup: CDR1 MNHEY, CDR2 SMNVEV (reference sequence). CDR3 amino acids: CASSSWTGTYEQYF. The DNA for the CDR3 is TGTGCCAGCAGTTCGTGGACAGGAACCTACGAGCAGTACTTC.

The V gene is TRBV9, the J gene TRBJ1-3; D is perhaps TRBD1 (5 bases). The V gene lost 2 bases and the J gene lost 4 bases, with 13 bases spanning the gap. The germline V gene has CDR1 SGDLS and CDR2 YYNGEE. This CDR3 region has 15 residues. CDR3 nucleotides: TGTGCCAGCAGCGTGGGGGGTTCGTACGGAAACACCATATATTTT. This encodes CASSVGGSYGNTIYF.

The rearrangement links TRBV23-1 to TRBJ1-5, with D possibly being TRBD1 (5 bases). TRBV23-1 is an ORF, and what it does is uncertain. V dropped 6 bases and J dropped 7 bases, with 13 bases sitting between them. The CDR3 covers 13 residues. The CDR3 DNA is TGCGCCAGCAGAGTTCAGTGGGGCCAGCCCCAGCATTTT. As protein: CASRVQWGQPQHF.

The chain has TRBV6-5 and TRBJ1-1; 10 nucleotides match TRBD1. The CDR3 has 16 amino acids. Germline CDR1 is MNHEY and CDR2 is SVGAGI. Unmatched junction bases numbered 10, after V lost 4 bases and J lost 5 bases. For the CDR3, the DNA is TGTGCCAGCAGTTTCGACAGGGGGCTCGGTGGGACTGAAGCTTTCTTT. Translation: CASSFDRGLGGTEAFF.

The J gene is TRBJ1-3, the V gene TRBV15; a weak D match, TRBD1 (6 bases). The germline V and J ends were trimmed by 9 bases and 4 bases, with 7 bases remaining between them. This CDR3 comprises 11 residues. Germline V gives CDR1 LNHNV, CDR2 YYDKDF (reference sequence). Here the CDR3 DNA reads TGTGCCACTGGGGGCGGAAACACCATATATTTT. Amino acids: CATGGGNTIYF.

V and J are TRBV7-5 and TRBJ2-4; no DNA check was done on the table's D call, TRBD1. TRBV7-5 is a pseudogene segment. The CDR3 is 16 residues long. This chain's CDR3 is CARSLRDRKAKNIQYF. The CDR3 DNA reads as TGTGCCAGAAGCCTCCGGGACAGGAAGGCCAAAAACATTCAGTACTTC.

This chain joins TRBV5-6 and TRBJ2-7; 9 bases agree with TRBD1. This CDR3 is 14 amino acids long. With V trimmed by 6 bases and J by 3 bases, 7 bases remained unmatched. The germline CDR1 and CDR2 sequences are SGHDT and YYEEEE. CDR3 nucleotide sequence: TGTGCCAGCACCTTTGGACAGGGGCACTACGAGCAGTACTTC. It is translated as CASTFGQGHYEQYF.

The chain employs TRBV12-5 and TRBJ2-5; D may be TRBD1 or TRBD2 (5 bases each). Germline V gene data show CDR1 as LGHNT and CDR2 as FRNRAP. The ends were cut back, 5 bases at V and 2 bases at J, with 18 bases in the middle. The CDR3 covers 16 residues. CDR3 in amino acids: CASGPYPRGGQETQYF. Here the CDR3 DNA reads TGTGCTAGTGGTCCCTACCCGAGGGGCGGGCAAGAGACCCAGTACTTC.